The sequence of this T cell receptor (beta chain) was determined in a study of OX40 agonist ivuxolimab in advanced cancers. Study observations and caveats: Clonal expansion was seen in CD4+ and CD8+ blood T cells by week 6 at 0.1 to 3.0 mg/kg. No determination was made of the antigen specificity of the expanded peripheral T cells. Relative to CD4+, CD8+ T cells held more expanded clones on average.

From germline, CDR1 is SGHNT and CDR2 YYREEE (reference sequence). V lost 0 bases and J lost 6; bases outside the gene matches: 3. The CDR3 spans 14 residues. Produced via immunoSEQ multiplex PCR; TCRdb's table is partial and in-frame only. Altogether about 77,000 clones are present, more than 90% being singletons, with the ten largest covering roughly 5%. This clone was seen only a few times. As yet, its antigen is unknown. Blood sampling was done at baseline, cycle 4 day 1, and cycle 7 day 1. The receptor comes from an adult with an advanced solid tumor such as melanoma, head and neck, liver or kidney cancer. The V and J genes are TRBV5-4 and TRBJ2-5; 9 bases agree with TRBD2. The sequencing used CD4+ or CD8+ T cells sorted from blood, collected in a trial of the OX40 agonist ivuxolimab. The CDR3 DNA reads TGTGCCAGCAGCTTGGGACCTAGCGGGAAGACCCAGTACTTC. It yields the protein CASSLGPSGKTQYF.